The TCR beta chain under discussion was sequenced for a study of identical twins. Study results and limitations: Sharing of beta out-of-frame sequences by twins showed a weaker excess. For monozygotic twins, models underestimated out-of-frame TCR alpha sharing. For cord blood, abundant beta clonotypes had fewer insertions, unlike memory repertoires, which showed none.

Template switching added a universal primer site; cDNA carried unique molecular identifiers. TCRdb passed the 5' RACE reads through MiXCR, listing each CDR3 protein once. The sample contains 280,000 or so distinct CDR3 sequences, more than 6.5% of which appear only once. This clonotype occurred many times. Its antigen is undetermined. Trimming removed 6 bases from V and 0 bases from J, with 14 bases in between. The CDR3 is 15 residues long. The same sample was also studied in work on yellow fever vaccine responses in identical twins.

This sequence originates from a woman aged 18-35 years in good health. What was sequenced was memory (CD45RO+) T cells sorted from blood. This sequence joins TRBV12-3 or TRBV12-4 and TRBJ1-1; D unclear. CDR3 coding DNA: TGTGCCAGCAGATCTCAAAGTCTGATGAACACTGAAGCTTTCTTT. It codes for CASRSQSLMNTEAFF.